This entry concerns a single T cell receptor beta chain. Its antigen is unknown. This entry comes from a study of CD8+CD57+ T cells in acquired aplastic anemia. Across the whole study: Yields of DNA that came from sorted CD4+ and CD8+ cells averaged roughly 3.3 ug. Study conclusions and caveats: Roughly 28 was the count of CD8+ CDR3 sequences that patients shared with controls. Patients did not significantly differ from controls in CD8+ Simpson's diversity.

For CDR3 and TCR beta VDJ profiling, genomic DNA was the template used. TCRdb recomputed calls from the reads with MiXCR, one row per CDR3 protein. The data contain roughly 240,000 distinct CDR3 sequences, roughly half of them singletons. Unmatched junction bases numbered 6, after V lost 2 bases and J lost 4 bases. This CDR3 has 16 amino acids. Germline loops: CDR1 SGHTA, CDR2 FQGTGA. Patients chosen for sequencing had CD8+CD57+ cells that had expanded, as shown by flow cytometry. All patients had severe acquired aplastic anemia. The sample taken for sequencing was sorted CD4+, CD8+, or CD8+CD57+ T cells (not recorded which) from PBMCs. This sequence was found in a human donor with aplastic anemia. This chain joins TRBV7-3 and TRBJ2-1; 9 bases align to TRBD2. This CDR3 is CASSLSGGGVYNEQFF. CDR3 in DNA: TGTGCCAGCAGCTTATCGGGCGGGGGGGTTTACAATGAGCAGTTCTTC.